One sample yielded the 4 T cell receptor beta chains listed below, sequenced in a study of naive and memory T cell subsets. The SP2 primer and nested alpha and beta constant region primers amplified ligated cDNA in four rounds. One entry per CDR3 protein results from TCRdb running MiXCR on the UMI-ligation and nested PCR reads. The sample records under 35,000 distinct CDR3 sequences, about 6.2% being singletons. The treatment: skin biopsy from PPD injection site in Mantoux-positive individual. A UMI-containing oligonucleotide was joined by 3' ligation to the TCR cDNA template. The source was skin, collected from a tuberculin skin test site. The receptors derive from an adult in good health.

Many counts were recorded for this clonotype. The chain has TRBV6-4 and TRBJ1-1; unclear D gene. The CDR3 length is 17 residues. V gave up 5 bases and J gave up 6 bases, with 25 bases separating them. Germline-derived CDR1 and CDR2 are MRHNA and SNTAGT. CDR3 DNA sequence: TGTGCCAGCAGTAATTCAGTCGCCAGCTTTGATAGAGCTGAAGCTTTCTTT. It specifies CASSNSVASFDRAEAFF.

This clonotype occurred many times. CDR3 DNA sequence: TGCAGTGCCCAAGCGGGAGCCTTTTACAATGAGCAGTTCTTC. Translation: CSAQAGAFYNEQFF. The chain carries TRBV20-1 and TRBJ2-1; 8 bases are shared with TRBD2. Unmatched junction bases numbered 8, after V lost 6 bases and J lost 4 bases. The CDR3 length is 14 residues. CDR1 DFQATT and CDR2 SNEGSKA come from the germline V gene (reference sequence).

The CDR3 region is CASSSQGDEQYF. CDR3 DNA sequence: TGTGCCAGCAGTTCCCAGGGGGACGAGCAGTACTTC. The genes are TRBV27 and TRBJ2-7; 7 nucleotides match TRBD1. CDR1 and CDR2 (germline): MNHEY, SMNVEV (reference sequence). This CDR3 is 12 amino acids long. Unmatched junction bases numbered 2, after V lost 4 bases and J lost 5 bases.

This clonotype was counted ten times or more. The V and J genes are TRBV5-1 and TRBJ2-3, with 12 bases fitting TRBD1. Germline V gives CDR1 SGHRS, CDR2 YFSETQ. Losses at the gene ends were 1 base for V and 3 bases for J; bases not matched to a gene: 12. CDR3 length: 19 amino acids. The CDR3 sequence: CASSLLPNLGQGATDTQYF. The CDR3 DNA reads as TGCGCCAGCAGCTTGCTACCGAACTTGGGACAGGGGGCGACAGATACGCAGTATTTT.